The rows below give T cell receptor beta chains drawn from one sample of a study of CD8 T cells in Susac syndrome. From the immunoSEQ multiplex PCR reads, TCRdb called clonotypes with MiXCR, one entry per CDR3 protein. The sample includes 45,000 to 60,000 distinct CDR3 sequences, around 93% seen only once; the top ten take around 0.43%. Sequenced input: CD8+ T cells from PBMCs. The receptors come from a human donor in good health. CDR3s include the opening cysteine and the closing phenylalanine or tryptophan. D genes are given only for firm matches. Some rows have no size entry. The others give once, few or many, or a class for an expanded clone.

v_call,d_call,clone_size,j_call,cdr3_aa,cdr3_nt
TRBV7-9,NA,once,TRBJ2-7,CASSQGRISYEQYF,TGTGCCAGCAGCCAGGGACGGATCTCCTACGAGCAGTACTTC
TRBV11-2,NA,NA,TRBJ2-6,CASSSEYSGANVLTF,TGTGCCAGCAGTTCTGAGTACTCTGGGGCCAACGTCCTGACTTTC
TRBV20-1,TRBD1,NA,TRBJ1-2,CSARPKRDSGLDGYGYTF,TGCAGTGCTAGACCTAAACGGGACAGCGGGCTAGATGGTTATGGCTACACCTTC
TRBV19,NA,NA,TRBJ2-7,CASSIGLRGEQYF,TGTGCCAGTAGTATAGGGCTTAGAGGCGAGCAGTACTTC
TRBV29-1,NA,NA,TRBJ2-7,CSVAGSHGSYEQYF,TGCAGCGTTGCAGGCAGCCACGGATCCTACGAGCAGTACTTC
TRBV2,NA,NA,TRBJ2-7,CASSAISSYEQYF,TGTGCCAGCAGTGCGATAAGCTCCTACGAGCAGTACTTC
TRBV9,TRBD2,NA,TRBJ2-3,CASSVNNKGLAQYF,TGTGCCAGCAGCGTAAATAATAAGGGACTAGCGCAGTATTTT
TRBV7-6,NA,NA,TRBJ2-1,CASSGDLSSYNEQFF,TGTGCCAGCAGTGGTGACCTGAGCTCCTACAATGAGCAGTTCTTC
TRBV25-1,TRBD1,NA,TRBJ1-1,CASSGTGATEAFF,TGTGCCAGCAGTGGGACAGGGGCCACTGAAGCTTTCTTT
TRBV7-9,NA,once,TRBJ2-7,CASSLVDRPPEQYF,TGTGCCAGCAGCTTAGTGGACCGACCCCCCGAGCAGTACTTC
TRBV7-2,NA,NA,TRBJ2-7,CASSMAYEQYF,TGTGCCAGCAGCATGGCCTACGAGCAGTACTTC
TRBV20-1,TRBD1,NA,TRBJ2-7,CSVSRQGISYEQYF,TGCAGTGTCTCGAGACAGGGCATCAGCTACGAGCAGTACTTC
TRBV7-9,TRBD2,NA,TRBJ2-5,CASTWEGPGETQYF,TGTGCCAGCACGTGGGAGGGCCCCGGAGAGACCCAGTACTTC
TRBV4-3,TRBD2,once,TRBJ2-3,CASSQEVLAGRTDTQYF,TGCGCCAGCAGCCAAGAGGTGCTAGCGGGTCGCACAGATACGCAGTATTTT
TRBV5-1,TRBD2,NA,TRBJ2-3,CASRPEPGLVGTDTQYF,TGCGCCAGCAGACCCGAACCGGGACTAGTCGGGACAGATACGCAGTATTTT
TRBV7-9,NA,NA,TRBJ2-5,CASSQSASDQETQYF,TGTGCCAGCAGTCAGTCGGCTAGCGATCAAGAGACCCAGTACTTC
TRBV6-5,TRBD2,NA,TRBJ2-1,CASSLIRGGNEQFF,TGTGCCAGCAGTTTAATCCGCGGGGGCAATGAGCAGTTCTTC
TRBV19,TRBD1,NA,TRBJ1-1,CASSLGTGGRTEAFF,TGTGCCAGTAGCCTCGGGACAGGGGGCAGAACTGAAGCTTTCTTT
TRBV7-9,NA,NA,TRBJ1-1,CASSTKDGYTEAFF,TGTGCCAGCAGCACGAAGGACGGGTACACTGAAGCTTTCTTT